In this sample, the clone carrying this T cell receptor (beta chain) turned up a few times. The data are from a study of T-cell reconstitution after alpha-beta-depleted transplantation in children. Between the trimmed V and J ends, which lost 4 bases and 6 bases, there was a span of 20 bases. Germline V lookup: CDR1 SGHTA, CDR2 FQGNSA. The CDR3 extends over 16 amino acids. The TCRbeta library was prepared with unique molecular identifiers. Via MiXCR, TCRdb re-called the PCR reads, giving one row per CDR3 protein. The sample lists hundreds of thousands of distinct CDR3 sequences, 16% occurring once. The chain links TRBV7-2 to TRBJ2-3; D tentatively reads TRBD1 or TRBD2 (6 bases each). This sequence originates from a human donor who donated a stem cell graft to a child with acute myeloid leukemia. The specimen comprised PBMCs from the stem cell graft donor, sampled from the stem cell graft. Here the CDR3 reads CASSSPTGGPGDTQYF. Written as DNA, the CDR3 is TGTGCCAGCAGCTCGCCGACCGGGGGCCCCGGGGATACGCAGTATTTT. Drawing the rest from reference TRBV7-2 and TRBJ2-3, the complete variable domain is GAGVSQSPSNKVTEKGKDVELRCDPISGHTALYWYRQSLGQGLEFLIYFQGNSAPDKSGLPSDRFSAERTGGSVSTLTIQRTQQEDSAVYLCASSSPTGGPGDTQYFGPGTRLTVL.